The 21 T cell receptor beta chains below were found in one sample sequenced in a study of blood T cell repertoires in COVID-19. TCRdb keeps only in-frame clones here, not all; method: immunoSEQ multiplex PCR. The sample lists 100,000 to 150,000 clones, 84% seen once, with about 12% in the top ten. Material: peripheral blood. The receptor source for this set is a woman aged 25 to 39 who had recovered from COVID-19.

This sequence joins TRBV30 and TRBJ2-3; 15 bases match TRBD2. V dropped 3 bases and J dropped 4; count of bases not matched to a gene: 5. Germline V gives CDR1 GTSNPN, CDR2 SVGIG (reference sequence). CDR3 length equals 16 residues. The CDR3 region is CAWSAGLAGGADTQYF. CDR3 DNA sequence: TGTGCCTGGAGCGCTGGACTAGCGGGGGGGGCAGATACGCAGTATTTT.

This chain connects TRBV9 to TRBJ1-2, with no clear D. Germline lookup yields CDR1 SGDLS and CDR2 YYNGEE. Trimming took 4 bases from V and 8 from J, leaving 15 bases between them. The CDR3 covers 13 residues. Here the CDR3 DNA reads TGTGCCAGCAGCCCCTCGAGGCAGAGCGGCTACACCTTC. Translation gives CASSPSRQSGYTF.

The chain employs TRBV3-1 (or the pseudogene TRBV3-2) and TRBJ1-1; D is possibly TRBD1 (5 bases). The CDR3 extends over 14 amino acids. V was shortened by 2 bases and J by 4 bases, with 11 bases between the two germline ends. Germline CDR1 and CDR2: LGHDT and YNNKEL (reference sequence). The CDR3 coding sequence is TGTGCCAGCAGCCAAATGAGCGGGACCACTGAAGCTTTCTTT. It is translated as CASSQMSGTTEAFF.

CDR3 in amino acids: CASSPTTWDREETQYF. The CDR3 DNA follows: TGTGCCAGCAGCCCCACGACCTGGGACAGGGAAGAGACCCAGTACTTC. The chain employs TRBV7-3 and TRBJ2-5; 9 nucleotides align to TRBD1. Unmatched junction bases numbered 10, after V lost 5 bases and J lost 3 bases. CDR1 is SGHTA and CDR2 is FQGTGA in the germline V gene. This CDR3 is 16 amino acids long.

This clone was observed once. The chain joins TRBV5-5 to TRBJ1-5; tentative D call: TRBD1 (5 bases). The V and J ends lost 5 bases and 7 bases respectively, with 19 bases between them. CDR1 and CDR2 from the germline V gene are SGHKS and YYEKEE (reference sequence). The CDR3 length is 15 residues. The CDR3 protein is CASSLGPGENQPQHF. CDR3 nucleotide sequence: TGTGCCAGCAGTCTCGGACCGGGGGAGAACCAGCCCCAGCATTTT. Full variable domain (rest looked up from reference TRBV5-5 and TRBJ1-5): DAGVTQSPTHLIKTRGQQVTLRCSPISGHKSVSWYQQVLGQGPQFIFQYYEKEERGRGNFPDRFSARQFPNYSSELNVNALLLGDSALYLCASSLGPGENQPQHFGDGTRLSIL.

This chain connects TRBV5-1 to TRBJ2-7; 8 nucleotides match TRBD2. V was clipped by 3 bases and J by 3 bases; unmatched bases: 11. The length of the CDR3 is 16 residues. Germline V gene data show CDR1 as SGHRS and CDR2 as YFSETQ. The CDR3 sequence is CASSSGGRNSNYEQYF. The CDR3, as DNA: TGCGCCAGCAGCTCGGGAGGGCGAAACTCAAACTACGAGCAGTACTTC.

DNA for the CDR3: TGTGCCACCAGTGACTCGACTAGCGGGACCTACAATGAGCAGTTCTTC. Its protein product is CATSDSTSGTYNEQFF. J is TRBJ2-1 and V is TRBV24-1, with 11 bases lining up with TRBD2. V dropped 4 bases and J dropped 2; count of bases not matched to a gene: 3. Germline CDR1 reads KGHDR; CDR2 reads SFDVKD. The CDR3 contains 16 residues.

This clone occurred once. The rearrangement links TRBV6-6 to TRBJ1-5; D possibly corresponds to TRBD1 (5 bases). CDR3 length: 12 amino acids. Germline CDR1 is MNHNY and CDR2 is SVGAGI (reference sequence). Trimming removed 8 bases from V and 5 bases from J, with 10 bases in between. Written as DNA, the CDR3 is TGTGCCAGCCGCAGGGTTGATCAGCCCCAGCATTTT. Translated: CASRRVDQPQHF.

A single count supports this clone. V usage is TRBV29-1 and J usage is TRBJ2-1, with 10 bases identical to TRBD1. The CDR3 extends over 12 amino acids. Germline-derived CDR1 and CDR2 are SQVTM and ANQGSEA. With V trimmed by 6 bases and J by 9 bases, 5 bases remained unmatched. The CDR3 region is CSVTRDRGEQFF. The CDR3 nucleotides read TGCAGCGTAACTAGGGACAGGGGTGAGCAGTTCTTC.

V and J are TRBV20-1 and TRBJ2-5; TRBD2 might be the D (6 bases). Germline CDR1 and CDR2: DFQATT and SNEGSKA (reference sequence). The CDR3 sequence is 11 residues long. The CDR3 coding sequence is TGCAGCCATTTTGGGGGGGAGACCCAGTACTTC. It specifies CSHFGGETQYF.

In nucleotides, the CDR3 is TGTGCCAGGAGCGACAGGGGGCCTGATGAAAAACTGTTTTTT. Translated: CARSDRGPDEKLFF. This sequence joins TRBV2 and TRBJ1-4; 10 positions match TRBD1. The CDR3 has 14 amino acids. The trim removed 9 bases at V and 6 bases at J, leaving 7 bases unmatched. CDR1 is SNHLY and CDR2 is FYNNEI in the germline V gene. Based on the CDR3 plus reference TRBV2 and TRBJ1-4, the full variable domain is EPEVTQTPSHQVTQMGQEVILRCVPISNHLYFYWYRQILGQKVEFLVSFYNNEISEKSEIFDDQFSVERPDGSNFTLKIRSTKLEDSAMYFCARSDRGPDEKLFFGSGTQLSVL.

The V call is TRBV3-1 (or the pseudogene TRBV3-2), the J call TRBJ1-5; D possibly corresponds to TRBD1 (6 bases). This CDR3 contains 13 residues. Germline V gives CDR1 LGHDT, CDR2 YNNKEL (reference sequence). Trimming took off 4 bases at V and 7 bases at J, with 11 bases between the two ends. CDR3 nucleotides: TGTGCCAGCAGCCCAACAGGGAACCAGCCCCAGCATTTT. This sequence encodes CASSPTGNQPQHF.

This sequence joins TRBV5-6 and TRBJ1-4, with 8 nucleotides matching TRBD1. CDR3 length: 14 amino acids. Trimming removed 5 bases from V and 5 bases from J; junction bases left unmatched: 5. Germline loops: CDR1 SGHDT, CDR2 YYEEEE. CDR3 sequence: CASRTTGVNEKLFF. The DNA of the CDR3 is TGTGCCAGCAGGACGACAGGGGTCAATGAAAAACTGTTTTTT.

In its sample, this clone was seen once. The chain is built from TRBV24-1 and TRBJ2-2, with D hard to call. Germline-derived CDR1 and CDR2 are KGHDR and SFDVKD. This CDR3 region has 12 residues. Trimming left V 3 bases short and J 7 bases short, with 5 bases between. CDR3 protein: CATSDHSGELFF. CDR3 in DNA: TGTGCCACCAGTGATCACAGCGGGGAGCTGTTTTTT.

CDR3 nucleotides: TGCGCCAGCAGGACGGGGGGGCAGGTAGATACGCAGTATTTT. Translated, it gives CASRTGGQVDTQYF. The V and J genes are TRBV10-2 and TRBJ2-3; 8 bases agree with TRBD2. The CDR3 totals 14 residues. Looked up from germline, CDR1 is WSHSY and CDR2 is SAAADI. J lost 5 bases, V lost 6 bases, and 7 bases had no gene match.

CDR3 nucleotide sequence: TGTGCCAGCAGCGGAGAGACAGGGGGCAATGAAAAACTGTTTTTT. It translates to CASSGETGGNEKLFF. This chain links TRBV16 with TRBJ1-4; 10 nucleotides agree with TRBD1. Trimming took 5 bases from V and 5 from J; bases not matched to a gene: 5. Germline CDR1 and CDR2: KGHSY and FQNENV. The CDR3 spans 15 residues.

The chain joins TRBV4-2 to TRBJ2-1; the match to TRBD2 covers 9 bases. Losses at the gene ends were 3 bases for V and 6 bases for J; bases not matched to a gene: 6. The CDR3 runs 15 residues. CDR1 LGHNA and CDR2 YNFKEQ come from the germline V gene. The CDR3 loop is CASSQLGGGANEQFF. CDR3 nucleotide sequence: TGTGCCAGCAGCCAGCTTGGCGGGGGGGCCAATGAGCAGTTCTTC.

V is TRBV2 and J is TRBJ2-5, with D maybe TRBD2 (5 bases). This CDR3 is 14 amino acids long. CDR1 and CDR2 from the germline V gene are SNHLY and FYNNEI. V lost 2 bases to trimming and J lost 2 bases, with 9 bases between them. CDR3 loop: CASSEYGEQETQYF. The DNA for the CDR3 is TGTGCCAGCAGTGAATATGGGGAGCAAGAGACCCAGTACTTC.

The chain combines TRBV16 with TRBJ1-1; D is undetermined. Between the trimmed V and J ends, which lost 0 bases and 0 bases, there was a span of 8 bases. Germline lookup yields CDR1 KGHSY and CDR2 FQNENV. The CDR3 is 15 amino acids. The DNA of the CDR3 is TGTGCCAGCAGCCAATCGTTAACAGTGAACACTGAAGCTTTCTTT. Its translation: CASSQSLTVNTEAFF.

Note on this clone: Other DNA sequences from this sample encode an identical CDR3 as well. The chain's CDR3 is CASSVGGSSYEQYF. CDR3 in DNA: TGTGCCAGCAGCGTGGGAGGGAGCTCCTACGAGCAGTACTTC. The chain couples TRBV9 to TRBJ2-7; 7 positions match TRBD2. Losses at the gene ends were 2 bases for V and 0 bases for J; bases not matched to a gene: 2. The V gene's germline CDR1 is SGDLS and CDR2 YYNGEE. This CDR3 comprises 14 residues.

A few counts support this clone. J is TRBJ1-6 and V is TRBV9, with D tentatively TRBD1 (5 bases). The CDR3 length is 14 residues. Trimming cost V 4 bases and J 10 bases, with 15 bases left between them. Germline V lookup: CDR1 SGDLS, CDR2 YYNGEE. The CDR3 DNA follows: TGTGCCAGCAGCAGGGGCCCGGCGATATCACCCCTCCACTTT. Its protein product is CASSRGPAISPLHF.